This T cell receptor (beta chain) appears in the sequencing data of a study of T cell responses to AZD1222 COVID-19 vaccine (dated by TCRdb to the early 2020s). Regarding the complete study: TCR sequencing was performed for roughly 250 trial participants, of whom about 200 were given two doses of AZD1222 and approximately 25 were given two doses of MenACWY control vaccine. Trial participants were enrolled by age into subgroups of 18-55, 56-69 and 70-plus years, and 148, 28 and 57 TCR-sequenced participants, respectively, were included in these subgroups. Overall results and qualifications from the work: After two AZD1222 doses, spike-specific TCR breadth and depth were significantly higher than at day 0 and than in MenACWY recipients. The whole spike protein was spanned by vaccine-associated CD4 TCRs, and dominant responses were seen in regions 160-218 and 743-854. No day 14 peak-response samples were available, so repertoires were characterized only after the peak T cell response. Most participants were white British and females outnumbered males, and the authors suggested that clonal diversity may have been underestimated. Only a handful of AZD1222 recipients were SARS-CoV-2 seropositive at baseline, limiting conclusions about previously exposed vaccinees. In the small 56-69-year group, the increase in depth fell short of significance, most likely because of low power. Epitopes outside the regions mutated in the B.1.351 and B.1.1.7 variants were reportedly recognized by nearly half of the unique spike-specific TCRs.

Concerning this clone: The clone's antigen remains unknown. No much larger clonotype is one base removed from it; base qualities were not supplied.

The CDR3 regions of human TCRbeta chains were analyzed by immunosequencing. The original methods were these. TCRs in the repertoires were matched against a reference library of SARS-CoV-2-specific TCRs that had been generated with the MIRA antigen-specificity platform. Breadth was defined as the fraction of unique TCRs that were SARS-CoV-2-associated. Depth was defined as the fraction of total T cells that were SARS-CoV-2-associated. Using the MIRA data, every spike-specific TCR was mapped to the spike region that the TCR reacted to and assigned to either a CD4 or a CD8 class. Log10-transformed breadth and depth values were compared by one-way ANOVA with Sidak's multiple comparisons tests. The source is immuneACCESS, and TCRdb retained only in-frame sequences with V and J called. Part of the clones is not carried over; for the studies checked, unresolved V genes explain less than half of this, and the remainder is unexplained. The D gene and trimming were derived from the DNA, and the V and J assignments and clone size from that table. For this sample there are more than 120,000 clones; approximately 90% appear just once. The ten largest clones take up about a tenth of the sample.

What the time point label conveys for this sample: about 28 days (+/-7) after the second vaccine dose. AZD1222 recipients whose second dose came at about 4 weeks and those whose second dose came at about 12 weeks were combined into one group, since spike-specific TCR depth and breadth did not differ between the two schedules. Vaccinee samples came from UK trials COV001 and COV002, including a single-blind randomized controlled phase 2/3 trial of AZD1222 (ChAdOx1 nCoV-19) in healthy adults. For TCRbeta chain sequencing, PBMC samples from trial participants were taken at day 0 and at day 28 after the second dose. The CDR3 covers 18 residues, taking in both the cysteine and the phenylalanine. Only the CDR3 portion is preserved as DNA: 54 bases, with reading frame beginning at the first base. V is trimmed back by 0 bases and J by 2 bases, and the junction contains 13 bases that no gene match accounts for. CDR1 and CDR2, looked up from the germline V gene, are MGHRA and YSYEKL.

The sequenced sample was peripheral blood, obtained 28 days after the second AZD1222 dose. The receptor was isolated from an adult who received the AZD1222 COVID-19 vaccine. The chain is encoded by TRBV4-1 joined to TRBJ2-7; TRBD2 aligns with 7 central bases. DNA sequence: TGCGCCAGCAGCCAAGAAGCCCAGTGGAGCGGGATGGCCTACGAGCAGTACTTC. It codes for CASSQEAQWSGMAYEQYF.